This TCR beta chain was retrieved from a study of shared clonotypes between healthy human individuals. Study-wide points: Tissues were not sampled, only blood, and their repertoires likely differ. Sorted-subset sequencing was shown by rarefaction to be incomplete despite large depth. Shared clonotypes across all four donors exceeded non-shared ones in generation probability.

Comments on this clone: Antigen unknown.

This table comes from immunoSEQ multiplex PCR, and its TCRdb copy is limited to in-frame clones, with some not included. The sample holds about 1.1 million clones; approximately 80% are singletons and the top ten take roughly 0.56%. This CDR3 spans 15 amino acids. Looked up from germline, CDR1 is SGHTA and CDR2 is FQGNSA. Trimming removed 2 bases at V and 0 bases at J, with 9 bases between. The clonotype was recovered from a man younger than 30 in good health. Some clones in this sample may be carry-over from other donors' samples. The gene calls are TRBV7-2 and TRBJ2-3; D might be TRBD1 (5 bases). Sequencing input: memory CD4+ T cells from PBMCs. The subset denotes: CD45RA-negative fraction. The CDR3 DNA sequence: TGTGCCAGCAGCTTATCAGGGTCAAGCACAGATACGCAGTATTTT. Its protein is CASSLSGSSTDTQYF.